One sample yielded the 31 T cell receptor beta chains listed below, sequenced in a study of blood T cell repertoires in COVID-19. Assay used: immunoSEQ multiplex PCR; TCRdb lists only in-frame clones, some missing. The sample has fewer than 250,000 clones; approximately 85% are singletons. The source material was peripheral blood. Source of these receptors: a woman in her seventies with active or convalescent COVID-19.

This clone was counted a few times. The CDR3 nucleotides are TGTGCCTGGAGTGTGGGAGCGGGGGTTAATGAAAAACTGTTTTTT. It yields the protein CAWSVGAGVNEKLFF. The chain joins TRBV30 to TRBJ1-4, with D possibly being TRBD1 (5 bases). Germline loops: CDR1 GTSNPN, CDR2 SVGIG (reference sequence). There are 15 residues in the CDR3. Trimming cost V 0 bases and J 4 bases, with 12 bases left between them.

J is TRBJ2-1 and V is TRBV29-1, with 8 bases identical to TRBD2. J was trimmed by 2 bases and V by 3 bases; bases with no gene match: 3. The CDR3 covers 14 residues. CDR1 is SQVTM and CDR2 is ANQGSEA in the germline V gene. CDR3 nucleotides: TGCAGCGTTGACAGCGGGGGACCCTACAATGAGCAGTTCTTC. It encodes CSVDSGGPYNEQFF.

The rearrangement uses TRBV5-5 and TRBJ1-2; maybe TRBD1 (5 bases). Germline CDR1 SGHKS, CDR2 YYEKEE (reference sequence). The CDR3 consists of 16 residues. Trimming removed 2 bases from V and 0 bases from J, with 14 bases in between. This CDR3 is CASSFGARGANYGYTF. CDR3 nucleotide sequence: TGTGCCAGCAGCTTTGGTGCACGGGGGGCTAACTATGGCTACACCTTC.

This clone came up once. The CDR3 region is CAWRHSGSYYNEQFF. CDR3 sequence (DNA): TGTGCCTGGAGGCATAGCGGGAGTTACTACAATGAGCAGTTCTTC. The chain has TRBV30 and TRBJ2-1, with 9 bases aligning to TRBD2. V shed 3 bases, J shed 3 bases, and the junction held 6 bases outside the gene matches. The CDR3 consists of 15 residues. Looked up from germline, CDR1 is GTSNPN and CDR2 is SVGIG (reference sequence).

The rearrangement joins TRBV10-1 to TRBJ2-7; 12 bases are shared with TRBD2. Losses at the gene ends were 0 bases for V and 5 bases for J; bases not matched to a gene: 2. Per the germline V gene, CDR1 is WNHNN and CDR2 is SYGVQD (reference sequence). CDR3 size: 15 residues. In nucleotides, the CDR3 is TGCGCCAGCAGTGAGTCGACTAGCGGGAGTGACGAGCAGTACTTC. Residues: CASSESTSGSDEQYF.

This clone showed up just once. The V call is TRBV6-2 or TRBV6-3, the J call TRBJ2-5, with a possible D match to TRBD1 (5 bases). This CDR3 spans 17 amino acids. Germline V gene sequence: CDR1 MNHEY, CDR2 SVGEGT. The V end was cut by 2 bases, the J end by 1 base, with 17 bases between. The CDR3 bases are TGTGCCAGCAGTTACCCTCTCCAGGGTCTCCCCCAAGAGACCCAGTACTTC. This codes for CASSYPLQGLPQETQYF.

This rearrangement joins TRBV5-4 to TRBJ2-7, with TRBD2 identical over 9 bases. J lost 6 bases, V lost 0 bases, and 7 bases had no gene match. Germline CDR1 is SGHNT and CDR2 is YYREEE (reference sequence). The CDR3 has 15 residues. CDR3 nucleotide sequence: TGTGCCAGCAGCTTGGTCGGCGGGAGGGCGTTCGAGCAGTACTTC. Residues: CASSLVGGRAFEQYF.

The chain combines TRBV7-9 with TRBJ1-3; D not certain. Per the germline V gene, CDR1 is SEHNR and CDR2 is FQNEAQ (reference sequence). The V gene lost 1 base and the J gene lost 7 bases, with 8 bases spanning the gap. This CDR3 comprises 13 residues. DNA of the CDR3: TGTGCCAGCAGCTTAGGTTTCGGGAACACCATATATTTT. Protein sequence: CASSLGFGNTIYF.

For this clone: At one boundary the junction diverges from the germline segment, which might be a read error. CDR3 sequence (DNA): TGTGCCAGCAGTAACTCGGGCCTGGCTTTCTTT. It codes for CASSNSGLAFF. The gene calls are TRBV6-5 and TRBJ1-1; D unresolved. The CDR3 runs to 11 residues. Germline CDR1 reads MNHEY; CDR2 reads SVGAGI.

The chain employs TRBV2 and TRBJ2-6; TRBD1 is a possible D gene (6 bases). CDR3 length equals 14 residues. Trimming took 7 bases from V and 8 from J, leaving 15 bases between them. CDR1 and CDR2 from the germline V gene are SNHLY and FYNNEI. CDR3 DNA sequence: TGTGCCAGCATCCGGGACATATCTTCCAACGTCCTGACTTTC. It yields the protein CASIRDISSNVLTF.

This clone appeared once. The chain uses TRBV2 and TRBJ1-2; no definite D call. From germline, CDR1 is SNHLY and CDR2 FYNNEI. V was shortened by 7 bases and J by 3 bases, with 15 bases between the two germline ends. CDR3 length: 14 amino acids. DNA of the CDR3: TGTGCCAGCACCCTCCGGGGAGGATACTATGGCTACACCTTC. Amino acids: CASTLRGGYYGYTF.

The chain couples TRBV5-1 to TRBJ2-2, with a tentative D call TRBD1 (5 bases). This CDR3 is 17 amino acids long. Germline CDR1 reads SGHRS; CDR2 reads YFSETQ. V shed 3 bases and J shed 0 bases, with 15 bases lying between them. In nucleotides, the CDR3 is TGCGCCAGCAGCTACTCCACAGGCTTCGCGAACACCGGGGAGCTGTTTTTT. It codes for CASSYSTGFANTGELFF.

The V and J genes are TRBV5-1 and TRBJ2-5; D ambiguous. CDR1 and CDR2 from the germline V gene are SGHRS and YFSETQ. Trimming took 0 bases from V and 2 from J, leaving 8 bases between them. The CDR3 loop spans 14 amino acids. The CDR3 loop is CASSLGRNQETQYF. Here the CDR3 DNA reads TGCGCCAGCAGCTTGGGGCGGAATCAAGAGACCCAGTACTTC.

This sequence joins TRBV29-1 and TRBJ1-5; 8 nucleotides match TRBD1. There are 13 residues in the CDR3. Trimming removed 7 bases from V and 5 bases from J; junction bases left unmatched: 7. Germline V gene data show CDR1 as SQVTM and CDR2 as ANQGSEA. CDR3: CSAAQGGDQPQHF. The CDR3, as DNA: TGCAGCGCCGCACAGGGGGGGGATCAGCCCCAGCATTTT.

The genes are TRBV5-7 and TRBJ2-7, with D possibly matching TRBD2 (6 bases). TRBV5-7 is treated as an ORF (open reading frame) with a function not yet certain. Trimming took 0 bases from V and 2 from J, leaving 9 bases between them. The length of the CDR3 is 14 residues. CDR3 residues: CASSLGLVAYEQYF. The CDR3 bases are TGTGCCAGCAGCTTGGGACTAGTAGCCTACGAGCAGTACTTC.

The chain links TRBV24-1 to TRBJ2-3, with TRBD1 as a possible D gene (6 bases). The CDR3 loop spans 16 amino acids. Germline V gene sequence: CDR1 KGHDR, CDR2 SFDVKD. V lost 9 bases and J 1 base, leaving 19 bases between the germline ends. The CDR3, as DNA: TGTGCCACCGCCGGGACAACTTTTCGGGGCACAGATACGCAGTATTTT. Translated: CATAGTTFRGTDTQYF.

The chain recombines TRBV11-2 with TRBJ2-1; TRBD2 matches at 7 bases. The trim removed 2 bases at V and 6 bases at J, leaving 7 bases unmatched. The germline V gene has CDR1 SGHAT and CDR2 FQNNGV. The CDR3 has 15 residues. CDR3 loop: CASSLMGEGRNEQFF. CDR3 in DNA: TGTGCCAGCAGCTTAATGGGGGAGGGCCGCAATGAGCAGTTCTTC.

This chain links TRBV28 with TRBJ2-5; perhaps TRBD1 as D (6 bases). V was cut by 3 bases and J by 4 bases, with 15 bases left in between. The CDR3 sequence is 15 residues long. The germline V gene encodes CDR1 MDHEN and CDR2 SYDVKM. The CDR3 region is CASSFLGASSETQYF. The DNA of the CDR3 is TGTGCCAGCAGTTTTTTGGGGGCATCGTCAGAGACCCAGTACTTC.

This chain joins TRBV2 and TRBJ1-4, with D perhaps matching TRBD1 (6 bases). This CDR3 spans 15 amino acids. V shed 7 bases and J shed 6 bases, with 18 bases lying between them. Germline V gene lookup returns CDR1 SNHLY and CDR2 FYNNEI. CDR3 coding DNA: TGTGCCAGCAAGGTCAGGGGACGGAAAGATGAAAAACTGTTTTTT. Protein product: CASKVRGRKDEKLFF.

V is TRBV5-1 and J is TRBJ1-5; TRBD1 matches at 7 bases. Trimming took 4 bases from V and 2 from J; bases not matched to a gene: 12. The CDR3 is 17 residues long. The germline V gene has CDR1 SGHRS and CDR2 YFSETQ. The CDR3 nucleotides are TGCGCCAGCAGCCGTTCTCCCATTACAGGGGGCAATCAGCCCCAGCATTTT. It specifies CASSRSPITGGNQPQHF.

This clone has a handful of counts. The chain couples TRBV27 to TRBJ2-2; a possible D gene is TRBD1 (5 bases). The CDR3 spans 14 residues. The germline gives CDR1 MNHEY, CDR2 SMNVEV (reference sequence). Trimming left V 6 bases short and J 0 bases short, with 8 bases between. The CDR3 region is CASRLGPNTGELFF. The CDR3 region has the DNA TGTGCCAGCAGGTTGGGGCCGAACACCGGGGAGCTGTTTTTT.

The rearrangement links TRBV7-9 to TRBJ2-1; maybe TRBD2 (6 bases). The germline V and J ends were trimmed by 3 bases and 0 bases, with 15 bases remaining between them. Germline V gives CDR1 SEHNR, CDR2 FQNEAQ (reference sequence). The CDR3 length is 17 residues. CDR3 loop: CASSFYVAVSSYNEQFF. The CDR3 bases are TGTGCCAGCAGCTTTTACGTAGCGGTAAGCTCCTACAATGAGCAGTTCTTC.

This chain joins TRBV27 and TRBJ1-5, with a possible D match to TRBD1 (5 bases). From germline, CDR1 is MNHEY and CDR2 SMNVEV (reference sequence). This CDR3 contains 15 residues. V was cut by 6 bases and J by 2 bases, with 14 bases left in between. The chain's CDR3 is CASRLLQGGNQPQHF. The CDR3 region has the DNA TGTGCCAGCAGGTTACTGCAGGGTGGCAATCAGCCCCAGCATTTT.

This chain's CDR3 is CSVGRGGSYNEQFF. The CDR3 DNA reads as TGCAGCGTTGGAAGAGGGGGCTCCTACAATGAGCAGTTCTTC. The V call is TRBV29-1, the J call TRBJ2-1; the D gene is possibly TRBD1 (6 bases). V lost 4 bases and J lost 0, with 10 bases in between. CDR1 is SQVTM, CDR2 ANQGSEA, per germline. The CDR3 contains 14 residues.

This chain links TRBV9 with TRBJ1-2; no definite D call. The ends were cut back, 0 bases at V and 0 bases at J, with 3 bases in the middle. The CDR3 sequence is 13 residues long. Germline V gene data show CDR1 as SGDLS and CDR2 as YYNGEE. CDR3 sequence: CASSVGANYGYTF. Here the CDR3 DNA reads TGTGCCAGCAGCGTAGGAGCTAACTATGGCTACACCTTC.

Only one count was recorded for this clone. The chain employs TRBV14 and TRBJ2-7; TRBD2 matches at 10 bases. The J segment lost 5 bases and the V segment lost 5 bases, leaving 15 bases of the junction unmatched. Germline V gives CDR1 SGHDN, CDR2 FVKESK. This CDR3 has 17 residues. Written as DNA, the CDR3 is TGTGCCAGCAGCACTTTTGCGCCCGGGACTAGCGCTGACGAGCAGTACTTC. It codes for CASSTFAPGTSADEQYF. Supplemented by reference TRBV14 and TRBJ2-7, the full variable domain reads EAGVTQFPSHSVIEKGQTVTLRCDPISGHDNLYWYRRVMGKEIKFLLHFVKESKQDESGMPNNRFLAERTGGTYSTLKVQPAELEDSGVYFCASSTFAPGTSADEQYFGPGTRLTVT.

This chain uses TRBV5-4 with TRBJ1-1; 7 bases are a match to TRBD1. V shed 4 bases, J shed 0 bases, and the junction held 3 bases outside the gene matches. The CDR3 sequence is 14 residues long. Germline CDR1 SGHNT, CDR2 YYREEE (reference sequence). In DNA form, the CDR3 reads TGTGCCAGCAGCCGGGACAGATTGAACACTGAAGCTTTCTTT. Protein product: CASSRDRLNTEAFF. The entire variable domain, with the rest obtained from reference TRBV5-4 and TRBJ1-1, is as follows: ETGVTQSPTHLIKTRGQQVTLRCSSQSGHNTVSWYQQALGQGPQFIFQYYREEENGRGNFPPRFSGLQFPNYSSELNVNALELDDSALYLCASSRDRLNTEAFFGQGTRLTVV.

This clone was counted once. This rearrangement joins TRBV6-5 to TRBJ2-1, with 13 bases lining up with TRBD2. Germline CDR1 reads MNHEY; CDR2 reads SVGAGI. This CDR3 is 14 amino acids long. The V gene end was trimmed by 6 bases and the J gene end by 6 bases; junction bases not matched to a gene: 2. Here the CDR3 reads CASRLAGGPNEQFF. CDR3 DNA: TGTGCCAGCAGACTAGCGGGAGGGCCCAATGAGCAGTTCTTC.

The rearrangement uses TRBV7-9 and TRBJ2-3; D might be TRBD1 (6 bases). Germline V gives CDR1 SEHNR, CDR2 FQNEAQ (reference sequence). V was cut by 8 bases and J by 7 bases, with 13 bases left in between. The CDR3 consists of 12 residues. CDR3 protein: CASLGQSNTQYF. The CDR3 region has the DNA TGTGCCAGCCTCGGACAGTCTAATACGCAGTATTTT. The whole variable domain, filled in from reference TRBV7-9 and TRBJ2-3, reads DTGVSQNPRHKITKRGQNVTFRCDPISEHNRLYWYRQTLGQGPEFLTYFQNEAQLEKSRLLSDRFSAERPKGSFSTLEIQRTEQGDSAMYLCASLGQSNTQYFGPGTRLTVL.

This clone was recorded once. J is TRBJ2-1 and V is TRBV29-1, with 15 bases that match TRBD2. The CDR3 covers 17 residues. The J segment lost 4 bases and the V segment lost 5 bases, leaving 9 bases of the junction unmatched. Germline V gene lookup returns CDR1 SQVTM and CDR2 ANQGSEA. DNA of the CDR3: TGCAGCGTTCCAGGGGGACTAGCGGGAGGACTATACAATGAGCAGTTCTTC. Its translation is CSVPGGLAGGLYNEQFF.

The chain recombines TRBV3-1 (or the pseudogene TRBV3-2) with TRBJ2-3, with 7 bases identical to TRBD1. V shed 9 bases, J shed 0 bases, and the junction held 3 bases outside the gene matches. This CDR3 comprises 13 residues. The germline gives CDR1 LGHDT, CDR2 YNNKEL (reference sequence). Written as DNA, the CDR3 is TGTGCCAGTGGGACAGCTAGCACAGATACGCAGTATTTT. It yields the protein CASGTASTDTQYF.